Listed below are T cell receptor beta chains from one sample, sequenced in a study of blood T cell repertoires in COVID-19. Profiled with immunoSEQ multiplex PCR; TCRdb holds only in-frame clones, not every one. This sample has tens of thousands of clones, with 84% found just once. Material: peripheral blood. The receptors were sampled from a man aged 50-60 years with acute or convalescent COVID-19. Both conserved end residues are trimmed from each CDR3. The D gene is left open where the match is weak.

cdr3_aa: ASSFRGGGYEQY
v_call: TRBV27
d_call: TRBD2

cdr3_aa: ASSFWTTNTGELF
v_call: TRBV5-6
d_call: NA

cdr3_aa: ASSTQGRETQY
v_call: TRBV19
d_call: NA

cdr3_aa: ASSSVQGPNSNQPQH
v_call: TRBV6-2/TRBV6-3
d_call: NA

cdr3_aa: ASSPIGVPGELF
v_call: TRBV7-9
d_call: NA

cdr3_aa: ASKWAPDRASTDTQY
v_call: TRBV10-2
d_call: NA

cdr3_aa: ASSHKVMEANYGYT
v_call: TRBV4-3
d_call: NA

cdr3_aa: ASIKGMVNEQF
v_call: TRBV6-6
d_call: NA

cdr3_aa: ASSKAGDQPQH
v_call: TRBV7-6
d_call: NA

cdr3_aa: ASSHSLVGSSSYEQY
v_call: TRBV7-8
d_call: NA

cdr3_aa: ASTRGGGWFEQF
v_call: TRBV5-5
d_call: TRBD2

cdr3_aa: ASSPGHLEAF
v_call: TRBV18
d_call: NA

cdr3_aa: ASRRTSGSHYEQY
v_call: TRBV6-8
d_call: TRBD2

cdr3_aa: ASSFYRGNEQY
v_call: TRBV5-4
d_call: TRBD1